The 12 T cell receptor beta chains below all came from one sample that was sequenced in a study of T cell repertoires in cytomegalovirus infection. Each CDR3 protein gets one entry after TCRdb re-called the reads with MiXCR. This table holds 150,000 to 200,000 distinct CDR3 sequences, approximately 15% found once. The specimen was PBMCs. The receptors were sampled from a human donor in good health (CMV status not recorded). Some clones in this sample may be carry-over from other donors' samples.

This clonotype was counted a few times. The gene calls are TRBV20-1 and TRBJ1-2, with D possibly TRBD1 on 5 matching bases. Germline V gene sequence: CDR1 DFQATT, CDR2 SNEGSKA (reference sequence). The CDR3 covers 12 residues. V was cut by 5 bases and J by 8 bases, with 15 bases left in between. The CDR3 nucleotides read TGCAGTGCTCCAACAGGAAGCGGAGGCTACACCTTC. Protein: CSAPTGSGGYTF.

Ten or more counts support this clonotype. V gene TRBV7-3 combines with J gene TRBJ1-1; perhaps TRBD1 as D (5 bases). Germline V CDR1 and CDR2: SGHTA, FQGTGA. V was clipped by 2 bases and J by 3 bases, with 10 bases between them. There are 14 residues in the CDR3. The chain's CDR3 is CASSLWGEDTEAFF. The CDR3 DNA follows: TGTGCCAGCAGCTTATGGGGCGAGGACACTGAAGCTTTCTTT.

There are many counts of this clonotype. The CDR3 DNA reads TGTGCCAGCAGCCTCTGGGAGAGGGAGACCCAGTACTTC. Amino acid sequence: CASSLWERETQYF. This chain joins TRBV7-2 and TRBJ2-5, with D perhaps matching TRBD2 (5 bases). Germline CDR1 reads SGHTA; CDR2 reads FQGNSA. There are 13 residues in the CDR3. V was clipped by 5 bases and J by 5 bases, with 12 bases between them.

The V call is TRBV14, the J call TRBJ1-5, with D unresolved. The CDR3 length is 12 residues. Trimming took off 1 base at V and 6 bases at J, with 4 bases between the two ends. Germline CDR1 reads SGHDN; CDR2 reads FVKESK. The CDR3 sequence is CASSQAGQPQHF. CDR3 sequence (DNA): TGTGCCAGCAGCCAAGCGGGTCAGCCCCAGCATTTT.

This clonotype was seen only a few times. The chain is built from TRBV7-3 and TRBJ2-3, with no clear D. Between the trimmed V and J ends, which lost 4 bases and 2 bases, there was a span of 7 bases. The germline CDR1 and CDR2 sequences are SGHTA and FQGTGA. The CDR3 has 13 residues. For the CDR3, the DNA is TGTGCCAGCAGCTACGGTGACACAGATACGCAGTATTTT. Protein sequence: CASSYGDTDTQYF. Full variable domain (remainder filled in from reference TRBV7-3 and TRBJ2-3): GAGVSQTPSNKVTEKGKYVELRCDPISGHTALYWYRQSLGQGPEFLIYFQGTGAADDSGLPNDRFFAVRPEGSVSTLKIQRTERGDSAVYLCASSYGDTDTQYFGPGTRLTVL.

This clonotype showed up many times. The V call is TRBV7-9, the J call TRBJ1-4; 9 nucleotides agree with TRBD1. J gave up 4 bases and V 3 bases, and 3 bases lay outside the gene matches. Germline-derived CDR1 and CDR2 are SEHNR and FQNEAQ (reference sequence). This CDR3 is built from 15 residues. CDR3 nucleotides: TGTGCCAGCAGCTTCGGGGACAGGGATAATGAAAAACTGTTTTTT. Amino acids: CASSFGDRDNEKLFF.

The CDR3 DNA reads as TGCAGCGTTGCCCAGGGTTTTGGCTACACCTTC. It codes for CSVAQGFGYTF. The chain recombines TRBV29-1 with TRBJ1-2; D is possibly TRBD1 (5 bases). CDR1 is SQVTM, CDR2 ANQGSEA, per germline. The CDR3 has 11 amino acids. V lost 4 bases, J lost 7 bases, and 10 bases lay in between. Together with reference TRBV29-1 and TRBJ1-2, the CDR3 gives the full variable domain: SAVISQKPSRDICQRGTSLTIQCQVDSQVTMMFWYRQQPGQSLTLIATANQGSEATYESGFVIDKFPISRPNLTFSTLTVSNMSPEDSSIYLCSVAQGFGYTFGSGTRLTVV.

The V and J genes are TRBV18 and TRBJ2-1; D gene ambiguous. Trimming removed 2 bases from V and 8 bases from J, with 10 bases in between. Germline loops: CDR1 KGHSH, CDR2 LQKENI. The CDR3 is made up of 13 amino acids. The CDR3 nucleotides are TGTGCCAGCTCACCAAGGCAAGGTGATGAGCAGTTCTTC. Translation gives CASSPRQGDEQFF.

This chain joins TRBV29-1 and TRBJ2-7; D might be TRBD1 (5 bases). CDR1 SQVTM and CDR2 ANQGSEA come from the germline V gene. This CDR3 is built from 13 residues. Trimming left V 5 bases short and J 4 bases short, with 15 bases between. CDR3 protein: CSVRGRPAYEQYF. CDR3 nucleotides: TGCAGCGTTAGGGGCAGGCCGGCATACGAGCAGTACTTC.

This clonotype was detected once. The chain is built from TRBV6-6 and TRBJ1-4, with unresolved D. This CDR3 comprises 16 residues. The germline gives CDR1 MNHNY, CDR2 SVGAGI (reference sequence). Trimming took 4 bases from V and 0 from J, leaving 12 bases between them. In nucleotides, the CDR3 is TGTGCCAGCAGTTTGCCAGCCATAACAACTAATGAAAAACTGTTTTTT. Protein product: CASSLPAITTNEKLFF.

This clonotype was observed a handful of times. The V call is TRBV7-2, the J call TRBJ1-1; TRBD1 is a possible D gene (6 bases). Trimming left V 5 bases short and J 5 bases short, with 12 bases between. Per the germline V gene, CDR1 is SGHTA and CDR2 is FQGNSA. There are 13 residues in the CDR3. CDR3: CASSTRGWTEAFF. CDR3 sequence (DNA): TGTGCCAGCAGCACCAGGGGCTGGACTGAAGCTTTCTTT.

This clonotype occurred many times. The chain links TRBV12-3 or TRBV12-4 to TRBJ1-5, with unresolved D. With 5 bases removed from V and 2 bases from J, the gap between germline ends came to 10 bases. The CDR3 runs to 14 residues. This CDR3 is CASSPTSRNQPQHF. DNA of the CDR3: TGTGCCAGCAGTCCCACGTCCCGCAATCAGCCCCAGCATTTT.